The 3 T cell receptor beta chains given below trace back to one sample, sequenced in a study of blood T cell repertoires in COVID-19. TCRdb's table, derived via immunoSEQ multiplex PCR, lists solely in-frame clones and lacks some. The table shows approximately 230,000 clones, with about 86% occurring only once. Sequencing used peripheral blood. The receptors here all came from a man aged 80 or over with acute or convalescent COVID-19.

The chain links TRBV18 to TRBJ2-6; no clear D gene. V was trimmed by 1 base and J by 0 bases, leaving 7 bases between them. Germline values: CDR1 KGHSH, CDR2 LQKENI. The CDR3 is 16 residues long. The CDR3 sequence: CASSPRALSGANVLTF. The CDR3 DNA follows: TGTGCCAGCTCACCACGTGCGCTCTCTGGGGCCAACGTCCTGACTTTC.

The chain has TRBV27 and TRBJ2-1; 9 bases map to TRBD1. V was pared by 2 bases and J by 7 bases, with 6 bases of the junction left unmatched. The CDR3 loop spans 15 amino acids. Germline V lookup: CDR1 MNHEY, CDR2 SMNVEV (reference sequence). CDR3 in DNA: TGTGCCAGCAGTTTAACCGGGACAGGGCGGAATGAGCAGTTCTTC. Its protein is CASSLTGTGRNEQFF.

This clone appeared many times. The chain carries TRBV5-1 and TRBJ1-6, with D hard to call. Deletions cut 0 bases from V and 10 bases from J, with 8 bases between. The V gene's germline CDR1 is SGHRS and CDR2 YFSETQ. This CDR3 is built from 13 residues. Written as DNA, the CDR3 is TGCGCCAGCAGCTTGGGAGCGGGCTCACCCCTCCACTTT. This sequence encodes CASSLGAGSPLHF.